This TCR beta chain was sequenced during a study of blood T cell repertoires in COVID-19. Study as a whole: PBMCs, B-cell-depleted T cells, or T cells were the source of the cDNA or gDNA that made up the material.

Authors' data handling: The authors estimated nucleated cell counts from reference gene primer amplification. Assay used: immunoSEQ multiplex PCR; TCRdb lists only in-frame clones, some missing. V and J calls and clone size come straight from that table; D and trimming were deduced from the DNA. The table lists over 150,000 clones, roughly 84% of them singletons. The CDR3 sequence is 15 residues long. Germline V CDR1 and CDR2: SGDLS, YYNGEE. Trimming removed 0 bases from V and 4 bases from J; junction bases left unmatched: 6. The chain uses TRBV9 and TRBJ2-5; 7 nucleotides line up with TRBD1. The specimen sequenced was peripheral blood. This receptor was identified in a man aged 50 or older with COVID-19, enrolled during active disease. The CDR3 reads CASSVGGGPPETQYF. As DNA, the CDR3 is TGTGCCAGCAGCGTAGGAGGGGGCCCTCCAGAGACCCAGTACTTC.